Ten or more counts support the clone carrying this TCR beta chain. What it recognizes is unknown. Between the trimmed V and J ends, which lost 4 bases and 11 bases, there was a span of 10 bases. Germline V gives CDR1 SGHRS, CDR2 YFSETQ. This CDR3 is built from 12 residues. The second PCR ran about 6 to 12 cycles with a sample-barcoded 5' primer and J-beta primers. One entry per CDR3 protein results from TCRdb running MiXCR on the 5' RACE reads. The table records 600,000 or so distinct CDR3 sequences, about 30% of them present only once. The data were taken from a study of blood T cells in healthy people across ages. Study findings and constraints: Unsorted PBMC input precluded a conclusive naive versus antigen-experienced comparison.

The TCR comes from an elderly woman in good health. The chain couples TRBV5-1 to TRBJ1-6; no definite D call. The sequenced sample consisted of blood. The CDR3 bases are TGCGCCAGCAGCCCAGGTGGACCACCCCTCCACTTT. Translation: CASSPGGPPLHF.